This T cell receptor (beta chain) was recovered during a study of T cells after somatic rescue of genetic block. Germline V CDR1 and CDR2: SGDLS, YYNGEE. This CDR3 has 15 residues. V lost 0 bases and J 2 bases, leaving 11 bases between the germline ends. Profiling relied on immunoSEQ multiplex PCR, and the TCRdb table lists in-frame clones only, not all of them. This sample yields 60,000 to 90,000 clones, of which roughly 93% are seen a single time; 2.8% belongs to the top ten. The sequence was collected from a man aged 30-40 years. This chain joins TRBV9 and TRBJ2-5; D may be TRBD1 (6 bases). Material for sequencing was peripheral blood mononuclear cells (PBMCs). This CDR3 is CASSVVGDIQETQYF. The CDR3 bases are TGTGCCAGCAGCGTAGTGGGGGACATACAAGAGACCCAGTACTTC.